The TCR beta chain described here comes from a study of T-cell memory formation after mild COVID-19 (dated by TCRdb to 2020 to 2023). Study-level background: Most TCR sequence clusters were specific to one of the two donors. In a couple of donors, T-cell clones that expanded and contracted after mild COVID-19 were followed by sequencing TCRalpha and TCRbeta repertoires longitudinally. The cohort was made up of two young adult volunteers, one female and one male, who were previously healthy. Broad study findings and their caveats: Contracting CD4+ clones turned up mainly in the CM and EM memory subsets, whereas EMRA was where CD8+ clones were enriched. Whether the second-wave clones peaking on day 37 were SARS-CoV-2 specific was not confirmed. The study covered only two mild cases, and larger cohorts including severe cases with pre-infection samples were considered necessary. Balanced CD4/CD8 phenotypes were observed for clones contracting from day 15 to 85, whereas a bias towards CD4+ was observed for a second wave of clones expanding from day 15 to 37. Some responding clones were detected in pre-infection memory, suggesting pre-existing cross-reactive memory T cells joined the SARS-CoV-2 response.

Ficoll-Paque density gradient centrifugation was the method used to isolate PBMCs. These reads were obtained on an Illumina NovaSeq 6000. Using 5'RACE with constant-segment primers, TCRalpha and TCRbeta cDNA libraries were constructed, with sample barcodes and unique molecular identifiers added in the process. RNA was extracted from every sample with Trizol reagent. The libraries were amplified in two PCR steps, and the second step added a second sample barcode and Illumina TruSeq adapters. Libraries were sequenced on an Illumina NovaSeq with 2 x 150 bp paired-end reads. As for the original processing: Demultiplexing of reads and collapsing into UMI-guided consensus sequences were performed with migec v1.2.7. Using mixcr v2.1.11, UMI consensuses were aligned to TRA and TRB V and J templates and then assembled into clonotypes. A clonotype was counted as expanded or contracted only when both edgeR and NoisET called the clonotype significant, with the noise models trained on biological replicates. edgeR calls used a false discovery rate-adjusted p below 0.01 and a log2 fold-change threshold of 1. As an exploratory analysis of dynamics, max-normalized trajectories of the 1000 most abundant clonotypes were examined with PCA combined with hierarchical clustering. Separately sequenced CD4+ and CD8+ repertoires were used to assign the CD4 or CD8 phenotype of responding clones. The public reads were run again by TCRdb, first through fastp at Q25 and then through MiXCR, and only productive beta chains were kept. Rows with a matching CDR3 protein are joined into one entry that keeps the most common DNA and genes. The V and J calls reflect TCRdb's pipeline rather than the authors' work. The sample table records approximately 150,000 distinct CDR3 sequences; 6% to 6.5% of these occur just once. The top ten clones comprise 2% to 2.5% of the sample.

This clonotype was observed many times. The specificity of this receptor is unknown. No base quality values were provided; no much bigger clone lies one nucleotide off. From a lookup of the germline V gene, CDR1 and CDR2 are MNHEY and SVGAGI. V and J are trimmed by 7 bases and 7 bases, and the gene matches miss 11 bases of the junction. The CDR3, from cysteine to phenylalanine, totals 14 residues. The DNA shown is the 42-base CDR3, in frame from base 1. Sequenced sample: PBMCs or a T cell subset sorted from them (not recorded which). The receptor's source is an adult woman who had mild COVID-19 (a few samples of this study predate the infection). The sample titles of this study are shuffled in the database, so cell type and time point are left out; the donor was told from shared clones. The rearranged segments are TRBV6-5 and TRBJ1-2; 8 bases in between match TRBD1. The DNA sequence is as follows: TGTGCCAGCATCAAGACAGGGGCCGGCCTTGGCTACACCTTC. The resulting protein is CASIKTGAGLGYTF.